These 26 T cell receptor beta chains share one sample of origin, sequenced in a study of shared clonotypes between healthy human individuals. This table comes from immunoSEQ multiplex PCR, and its TCRdb copy is limited to in-frame clones, with some not included. There are approximately 1.5 million clones in the sample; about 98.5% occur only once, and around 0.33% lies in the top ten. Source material: naive CD4+ T cells sorted from blood. Subset reported: CD45RA+ positively selected. The receptors stem from a man aged 25-40 years in good health.

This chain connects TRBV2 to TRBJ2-1; 10 nucleotides agree with TRBD2. After removal of 6 bases from V and 7 bases from J, the junction contained 9 bases not matched to a gene. Per the germline V gene, CDR1 is SNHLY and CDR2 is FYNNEI. The CDR3 is 15 residues long. The CDR3 DNA is TGTGCCAGCAGCGGCATTAGCGGGAGGAAGAATGAGCAGTTCTTC. It specifies CASSGISGRKNEQFF.

The genes are TRBV7-7 and TRBJ1-2; perhaps TRBD1 as D (5 bases). The CDR3 covers 14 residues. From germline, CDR1 is SSHAT and CDR2 FNYEAQ (reference sequence). V lost 1 base and J lost 6, with 12 bases in between. CDR3 nucleotides: TGTGCCAGCAGCTTAGAGGGGAGGGAGAATGGCTACACCTTC. Its translation: CASSLEGRENGYTF.

The rearrangement uses TRBV10-3 and TRBJ1-4; D remains unclear. V was cut by 8 bases and J by 0 bases, with 13 bases left in between. This CDR3 comprises 15 residues. Per germline, CDR1 ENHRY and CDR2 SYGVKD. The CDR3 region has the DNA TGTGCCATCCGAGACCCCGTGGCAACTAATGAAAAACTGTTTTTT. It specifies CAIRDPVATNEKLFF.

The chain recombines TRBV28 with TRBJ2-2, with TRBD1 matching over 7 bases. Germline assignment: CDR1 MDHEN and CDR2 SYDVKM. With V trimmed by 5 bases and J by 4 bases, 7 bases remained unmatched. The CDR3 is 15 residues long. The CDR3 coding sequence is TGTGCCAGCAGTACACAGGGGACGGGCACCGGGGAGCTGTTTTTT. As protein: CASSTQGTGTGELFF. The full variable domain, its missing parts supplied by reference TRBV28 and TRBJ2-2, is DVKVTQSSRYLVKRTGEKVFLECVQDMDHENMFWYRQDPGLGLRLIYFSYDVKMKEKGDIPEGYSVSREKKERFSLILESASTNQTSMYLCASSTQGTGTGELFFGEGSRLTVL.

The chain recombines TRBV9 with TRBJ2-7, with D unclear. This CDR3 spans 15 amino acids. Germline V lookup: CDR1 SGDLS, CDR2 YYNGEE. V lost 0 bases to trimming and J lost 0 bases, with 10 bases between them. The CDR3, as DNA: TGTGCCAGCAGCGTAGGTCATACCGACTCCTACGAGCAGTACTTC. Residues: CASSVGHTDSYEQYF.

The V call is TRBV5-6, the J call TRBJ2-2; no clear D. The CDR3 has 13 residues. Germline CDR1 is SGHDT and CDR2 is YYEEEE. The germline V and J ends were trimmed by 0 bases and 6 bases, with 6 bases remaining between them. The CDR3 DNA follows: TGTGCCAGCAGCTTGGGAGGCCCCGGGGAGCTGTTTTTT. Translation: CASSLGGPGELFF.

The V gene is TRBV9, the J gene TRBJ1-3; 9 bases are shared with TRBD1. The CDR3 covers 17 residues. From germline, CDR1 is SGDLS and CDR2 YYNGEE. J lost 2 bases, V lost 3 bases, and 9 bases had no gene match. In DNA form, the CDR3 reads TGTGCCAGCAGCGCCCTAGGGGGACAGGGTACTGGAAACACCATATATTTT. It codes for CASSALGGQGTGNTIYF.

The genes are TRBV5-1 and TRBJ2-1; D is possibly TRBD2 (5 bases). The CDR3 covers 14 residues. The germline CDR1 and CDR2 sequences are SGHRS and YFSETQ. Trimming took off 0 bases at V and 5 bases at J, with 9 bases between the two ends. The CDR3 sequence: CASSLERRDNEQFF. Here the CDR3 DNA reads TGCGCCAGCAGCTTGGAGAGGCGGGACAATGAGCAGTTCTTC.

The V call is TRBV7-2, the J call TRBJ2-7; no clear D gene. The V end was cut by 5 bases, the J end by 3 bases, with 23 bases between. CDR3 length: 17 amino acids. In germline, CDR1 is SGHTA, CDR2 FQGNSA. The CDR3 reads CASSPYRPGLRLYEQYF. As DNA, the CDR3 is TGTGCCAGCAGCCCATATAGACCAGGTTTGAGGCTCTACGAGCAGTACTTC.

The genes are TRBV4-3 and TRBJ2-7, with 10 nucleotides matching TRBD2. This CDR3 spans 13 amino acids. The trim removed 7 bases at V and 7 bases at J, leaving 7 bases unmatched. Germline CDR1 LGHNA, CDR2 YSLEER. CDR3 sequence reads: CASKASGSGEQYF. The CDR3 bases are TGCGCCAGCAAAGCTAGCGGGAGTGGTGAGCAGTACTTC.

This clone was seen only once. V is TRBV7-8 and J is TRBJ1-5; D unresolved. Trimming took 5 bases from V and 0 from J, leaving 14 bases between them. The CDR3 spans 16 residues. The germline CDR1 and CDR2 sequences are SGHVS and FQNEAQ. The CDR3 protein is CASSMRAVDSNQPQHF. CDR3 coding DNA: TGTGCCAGCAGCATGAGGGCCGTGGATAGCAATCAGCCCCAGCATTTT.

The chain has TRBV5-1 and TRBJ2-7; TRBD2 matches 12 bases. This CDR3 region has 14 residues. V dropped 4 bases and J dropped 6; count of bases not matched to a gene: 5. CDR1 is SGHRS and CDR2 is YFSETQ in the germline V gene. CDR3 nucleotides: TGCGCCAGCAGCGCTAGCGGGAGGGGCATCGAGCAGTACTTC. This codes for CASSASGRGIEQYF. Full variable domain (missing parts from reference TRBV5-1 and TRBJ2-7): KAGVTQTPRYLIKTRGQQVTLSCSPISGHRSVSWYQQTPGQGLQFLFEYFSETQRNKGNFPGRFSGRQFSNSRSEMNVSTLELGDSALYLCASSASGRGIEQYFGPGTRLTVT.

This chain uses TRBV5-1 with TRBJ1-1; 9 bases are a match to TRBD1. J was trimmed by 1 base and V by 2 bases; bases with no gene match: 6. Germline V gives CDR1 SGHRS, CDR2 YFSETQ. The length of the CDR3 is 16 residues. DNA for the CDR3: TGCGCCAGCAGCTTTCTACAGGGGGCTAGGAACACTGAAGCTTTCTTT. Its protein is CASSFLQGARNTEAFF.

The chain is built from TRBV10-1 and TRBJ2-2; D possibly corresponds to TRBD1 (6 bases). V lost 5 bases, J lost 5 bases, and 15 bases lay in between. CDR1 is WNHNN and CDR2 is SYGVQD in the germline V gene (reference sequence). CDR3 length equals 15 residues. The CDR3 bases are TGCGCCAGCAGTTTGGACTTAGGGGGAACCGGGGAGCTGTTTTTT. Translating it yields CASSLDLGGTGELFF.

DNA for the CDR3: TGTGCCAGCAGCCGCCCCCCGCGTCAAGAGACCCAGTACTTC. Protein: CASSRPPRQETQYF. The rearrangement uses TRBV13 and TRBJ2-5; D gene ambiguous. The CDR3 is made up of 14 amino acids. The ends were cut back, 5 bases at V and 2 bases at J, with 12 bases in the middle. Germline lookup yields CDR1 PRHDT and CDR2 FYEKMQ (reference sequence).

The V gene is TRBV19, the J gene TRBJ2-5, with a tentative D call TRBD1 (6 bases). This CDR3 contains 15 residues. CDR1 and CDR2 from the germline V gene are LNHDA and SQIVND (reference sequence). The V end lost 5 bases, the J end lost 3 bases, and 16 bases lay between the germline ends. CDR3 nucleotide sequence: TGTGCCAGTAGTTGGGGGCTACTCAGGGAAGAGACCCAGTACTTC. Its translation: CASSWGLLREETQYF.

About this clone itself: Distinct nucleotide sequences in the sample also encode this CDR3. This chain links TRBV7-9 with TRBJ1-1; 7 bases fit TRBD1. The germline CDR1 and CDR2 sequences are SEHNR and FQNEAQ (reference sequence). The ends lost 3 bases at V and 5 bases at J; junction bases unmatched: 6. The CDR3 is made up of 14 amino acids. The CDR3 sequence: CASSFTGAGTEAFF. In nucleotides, the CDR3 is TGTGCCAGCAGCTTCACAGGGGCCGGTACTGAAGCTTTCTTT.

This rearrangement joins TRBV7-9 to TRBJ1-4; D possibly corresponds to TRBD1 (5 bases). Trimming took off 1 base at V and 3 bases at J, with 12 bases between the two ends. CDR1 is SEHNR, CDR2 FQNEAQ, per germline (reference sequence). The CDR3 sequence is 16 residues long. The CDR3 loop is CASSLGRGVANEKLFF. For the CDR3, the DNA is TGTGCCAGCAGCTTAGGTCGGGGGGTCGCTAATGAAAAACTGTTTTTT.

J is TRBJ2-1 and V is TRBV18; 14 positions match TRBD2. The germline V gene has CDR1 KGHSH and CDR2 LQKENI. J was trimmed by 1 base and V by 3 bases; bases with no gene match: 11. This CDR3 is 20 amino acids long. The chain's CDR3 is CASSPGTGTSGSRSYNEQFF. In DNA, the CDR3 is TGTGCCAGCTCACCCGGAACCGGGACTAGCGGGAGTAGGTCCTACAATGAGCAGTTCTTC. The variable domain in full, with the rest retrieved from reference TRBV18 and TRBJ2-1, is NAGVMQNPRHLVRRRGQEARLRCSPMKGHSHVYWYRQLPEEGLKFMVYLQKENIIDESGMPKERFSAEFPKEGPSILRIQQVVRGDSAAYFCASSPGTGTSGSRSYNEQFFGPGTRLTVL.

The gene calls are TRBV5-5 and TRBJ2-3; TRBD1 matches at 8 bases. With 5 bases clipped from V and 4 bases from J, the junction kept 12 bases outside the gene matches. CDR1 and CDR2 from the germline V gene are SGHKS and YYEKEE (reference sequence). The CDR3 totals 16 residues. In DNA, the CDR3 is TGTGCCAGCAGAACTTGGACAGGGAAAGTCCCAGATACGCAGTATTTT. Protein: CASRTWTGKVPDTQYF.

V usage is TRBV27 and J usage is TRBJ2-7; TRBD1 or TRBD2 may be the D gene (5 bases each). Germline CDR1 MNHEY, CDR2 SMNVEV (reference sequence). The CDR3 has 13 residues. Trimming stripped 6 bases from V and 7 bases from J, with 16 bases between. The CDR3 region has the DNA TGTGCCAGCAGAAGGGAAGCATGGGGGGAGCAGTACTTC. Translated: CASRREAWGEQYF.

V and J are TRBV12-5 and TRBJ1-2; maybe TRBD1 (6 bases). This CDR3 is 13 amino acids long. V was cut by 6 bases and J by 8 bases, with 16 bases left in between. The germline V gene has CDR1 LGHNT and CDR2 FRNRAP. CDR3 nucleotides: TGTGCTAGTGGGCAACCCGGGGGGCGCGGCTACACCTTC. Translating it yields CASGQPGGRGYTF. Full variable domain (outside the CDR3, taken from reference TRBV12-5 and TRBJ1-2): DARVTQTPRHKVTEMGQEVTMRCQPILGHNTVFWYRQTMMQGLELLAYFRNRAPLDDSGMPKDRFSAEMPDATLATLKIQPSEPRDSAVYFCASGQPGGRGYTFGSGTRLTVV.

This chain joins TRBV6-6 and TRBJ1-5; 7 bases agree with TRBD1. The CDR3 consists of 16 residues. V trimming: 5 bases; J trimming: 6 bases; junction bases outside the gene matches: 13. The germline gives CDR1 MNHNY, CDR2 SVGAGI (reference sequence). The CDR3 coding sequence is TGTGCCAGCAGTACTACTAACAGGGGTGTGCGTCAGCCCCAGCATTTT. Protein product: CASSTTNRGVRQPQHF.

V gene TRBV29-1 combines with J gene TRBJ2-3; D is unclear. The CDR3 is made up of 13 amino acids. V lost 4 bases, J lost 1 base, and 9 bases lay in between. Germline V lookup: CDR1 SQVTM, CDR2 ANQGSEA. The chain's CDR3 is CSVGMSRTDTQYF. CDR3 in DNA: TGCAGCGTTGGGATGTCGCGCACAGATACGCAGTATTTT.

The chain recombines TRBV9 with TRBJ2-3; 11 nucleotides agree with TRBD2. Germline V gene lookup returns CDR1 SGDLS and CDR2 YYNGEE. Trimming removed 0 bases from V and 2 bases from J; junction bases left unmatched: 17. The CDR3 length is 21 residues. The CDR3 protein is CASSVAAPALAGGPDTDTQYF. CDR3 sequence (DNA): TGTGCCAGCAGCGTAGCCGCTCCCGCTTTAGCGGGAGGGCCGGACACAGATACGCAGTATTTT.

V gene TRBV6-5 combines with J gene TRBJ2-7, with 7 bases fitting TRBD1. With V trimmed by 6 bases and J by 4 bases, 9 bases remained unmatched. CDR1 is MNHEY, CDR2 SVGAGI, per germline. This CDR3 spans 14 amino acids. CDR3 bases: TGTGCCAGCAGAAGGGGGCGGACATCTTACGAGCAGTACTTC. This gives the protein CASRRGRTSYEQYF.